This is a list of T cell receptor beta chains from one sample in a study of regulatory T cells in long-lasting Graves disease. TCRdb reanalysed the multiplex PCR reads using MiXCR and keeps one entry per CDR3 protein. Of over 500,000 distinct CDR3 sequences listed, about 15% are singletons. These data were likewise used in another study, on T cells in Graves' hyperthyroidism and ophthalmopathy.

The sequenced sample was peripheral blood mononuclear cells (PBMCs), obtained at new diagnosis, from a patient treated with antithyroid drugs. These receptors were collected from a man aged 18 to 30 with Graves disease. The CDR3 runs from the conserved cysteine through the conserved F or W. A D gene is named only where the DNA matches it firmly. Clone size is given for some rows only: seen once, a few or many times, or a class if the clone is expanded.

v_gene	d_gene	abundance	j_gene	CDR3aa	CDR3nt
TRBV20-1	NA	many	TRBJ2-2	CSARGRGNTGELFF	TGCAGTGCTAGGGGCAGGGGGAACACCGGGGAGCTGTTTTTT
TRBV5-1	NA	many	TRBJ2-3	CASSSTFGDTQYF	TGCGCCAGCAGCAGCACTTTCGGGGATACGCAGTATTTT
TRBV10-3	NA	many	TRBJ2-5	CAISGQDQETQYF	TGTGCCATCAGTGGACAGGACCAAGAGACCCAGTACTTC
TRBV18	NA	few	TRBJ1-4	CASSPSAPTNEKLFF	TGTGCCAGCTCACCAAGTGCCCCCACTAATGAAAAACTGTTTTTT
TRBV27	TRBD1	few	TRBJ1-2	CASSPRTGGFYGYTF	TGTGCCAGCAGTCCCCGGACAGGGGGCTTCTATGGCTACACCTTC
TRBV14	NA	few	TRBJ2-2	CASSQDPRERAGELFF	TGTGCCAGCAGCCAAGATCCCAGGGAGAGGGCCGGGGAGCTGTTTTTT
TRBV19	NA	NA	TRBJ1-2	CASKEGQTYYGYTF	TGTGCCAGTAAAGAGGGACAAACGTACTATGGCTACACCTTC
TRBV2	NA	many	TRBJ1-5	CASSERWWGASNQPQHF	TGTGCCAGCAGTGAACGGTGGTGGGGGGCCAGCAATCAGCCCCAGCATTTT
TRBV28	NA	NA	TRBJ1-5	CATQRSNQPQHF	TGTGCCACCCAACGTAGCAATCAGCCCCAGCATTTT
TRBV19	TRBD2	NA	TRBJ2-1	CASSKTSGRRGNEQFF	TGTGCCAGTAGTAAGACTAGCGGGAGAAGGGGAAATGAGCAGTTCTTC
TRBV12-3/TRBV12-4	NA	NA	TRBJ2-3	CASRLLDGTPSTDTQYF	TGTGCCAGCAGGCTATTAGACGGGACTCCCAGCACAGATACGCAGTATTTT
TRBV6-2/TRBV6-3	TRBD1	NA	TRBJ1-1	CASSYSQGALSEAFF	TGTGCCAGCAGTTACTCGCAGGGGGCTCTGAGTGAAGCTTTCTTT
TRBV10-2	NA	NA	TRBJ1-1	CASSSGTFGTEAFF	TGCGCCAGCAGCTCCGGGACCTTTGGGACTGAAGCTTTCTTT
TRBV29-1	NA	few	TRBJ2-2	CSVASGTPTGELFF	TGCAGCGTTGCCTCCGGGACCCCTACCGGGGAGCTGTTTTTT
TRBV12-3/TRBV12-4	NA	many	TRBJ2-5	CASSRRGEETQYF	TGTGCCAGCAGTCGGAGGGGCGAGGAGACCCAGTACTTC
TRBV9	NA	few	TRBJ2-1	CASSTPQADTYNEQFF	TGTGCCAGCAGCACCCCCCAAGCGGATACCTACAATGAGCAGTTCTTC
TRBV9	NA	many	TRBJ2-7	CASSVGAGEYYEQYF	TGTGCCAGCAGCGTAGGGGCAGGGGAATACTACGAGCAGTACTTC
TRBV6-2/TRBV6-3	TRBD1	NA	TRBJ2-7	CASSELGTDSYEQYF	TGTGCCAGCAGTGAATTAGGGACAGACAGTTACGAGCAGTACTTC
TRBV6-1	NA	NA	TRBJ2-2	CASSPLWTGELFF	TGTGCCAGCAGTCCATTGTGGACCGGGGAGCTGTTTTTT
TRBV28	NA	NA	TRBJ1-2	CASSVTVNYGYTF	TGTGCCAGCAGTGTGACTGTTAACTATGGCTACACCTTC
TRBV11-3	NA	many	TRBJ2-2	CASSFTVNTGELFF	TGTGCCAGCAGCTTTACTGTGAACACCGGGGAGCTGTTTTTT
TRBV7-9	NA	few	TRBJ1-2	CASTLNPGFYGYTF	TGTGCCAGCACCCTAAACCCAGGCTTCTATGGCTACACCTTC
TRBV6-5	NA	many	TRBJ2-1	CASSYPHNEQFF	TGTGCCAGCAGTTACCCCCACAATGAGCAGTTCTTC
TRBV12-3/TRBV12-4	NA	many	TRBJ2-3	CASSPRPGTDTQYF	TGTGCCAGCAGCCCGAGACCAGGGACGGATACGCAGTATTTT
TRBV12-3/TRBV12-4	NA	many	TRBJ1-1	CASTRFTEAFF	TGTGCCAGCACAAGGTTCACTGAAGCTTTCTTT
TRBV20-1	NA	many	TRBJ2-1	CSALRTPLGYNEQFF	TGCAGTGCTTTACGGACTCCCCTGGGCTACAATGAGCAGTTCTTC
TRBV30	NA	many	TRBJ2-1	CAWSVRNEQFF	TGTGCCTGGAGTGTTAGGAATGAGCAGTTCTTC
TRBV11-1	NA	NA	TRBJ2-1	CASSPPSVSSYNEQFF	TGTGCCAGCAGCCCCCCTAGCGTAAGCTCCTACAATGAGCAGTTCTTC